A single sample gave rise to the 30 T cell receptor beta chains below, sequenced in a study of blood T cell repertoires in COVID-19. The table came from immunoSEQ multiplex PCR; TCRdb's copy has only in-frame clones and leaves some out. The profile covers just over 350,000 clones, with 86% appearing a single time and about 7% taken by the ten largest. Material for sequencing was peripheral blood. The receptors come from a woman in her sixties with COVID-19, enrolled during active disease.

This chain joins TRBV29-1 and TRBJ2-5, with a tentative D call TRBD1 (6 bases). Germline CDR1 SQVTM, CDR2 ANQGSEA. Trimming shortened V by 7 bases and J by 5 bases, and 17 bases separated the two germline ends. The CDR3 has 13 amino acids. The CDR3 spells CSAYTGMAETQYF. CDR3 coding DNA: TGCAGCGCCTATACAGGGATGGCGGAGACCCAGTACTTC.

The DNA for the CDR3 is TGTGCCAGCACGGTGAGGGCGAACACTGAAGCTTTCTTT. This sequence encodes CASTVRANTEAFF. The J gene is TRBJ1-1, the V gene TRBV21-1. TRBV21-1 is given as a pseudogene. The CDR3 has 13 amino acids.

The rearrangement uses TRBV7-3 and TRBJ2-3; 9 nucleotides agree with TRBD2. V lost 4 bases to trimming and J lost 2 bases; unmatched junction nucleotides: 4. Looked up from germline, CDR1 is SGHTA and CDR2 is FQGTGA. This CDR3 is built from 15 residues. The CDR3 is CASSSLAGITDTQYF. CDR3 DNA: TGTGCCAGCAGCTCCCTAGCGGGGATCACAGATACGCAGTATTTT.

The V and J genes are TRBV6-5 and TRBJ1-4; tentatively, D is TRBD1 (5 bases). With 0 bases removed from V and 5 bases from J, the gap between germline ends came to 7 bases. The CDR3 loop spans 14 amino acids. Per the germline V gene, CDR1 is MNHEY and CDR2 is SVGAGI. The CDR3 coding sequence is TGTGCCAGCAGTTACTCGGCAGGGAATGAAAAACTGTTTTTT. Its protein product is CASSYSAGNEKLFF.

This clone was seen a few times. This chain uses TRBV7-2 with TRBJ2-3; 8 bases align to TRBD2. V gave up 5 bases and J gave up 7 bases; unmatched junction bases: 8. CDR1 and CDR2 (germline): SGHTA, FQGNSA. The CDR3 runs 14 residues. CDR3 bases: TGTGCCAGCAGCCCCGACGGGGGGGCGTATACGCAGTATTTT. It specifies CASSPDGGAYTQYF. Full variable domain (remainder filled in from reference TRBV7-2 and TRBJ2-3): GAGVSQSPSNKVTEKGKDVELRCDPISGHTALYWYRQSLGQGLEFLIYFQGNSAPDKSGLPSDRFSAERTGGSVSTLTIQRTQQEDSAVYLCASSPDGGAYTQYFGPGTRLTVL.

This clone was seen a few times. The genes are TRBV11-2 and TRBJ1-2; a possible D gene is TRBD1 (5 bases). The CDR3 sequence is 15 residues long. Trimming took off 5 bases at V and 9 bases at J, with 22 bases between the two ends. CDR1 and CDR2 from the germline V gene are SGHAT and FQNNGV. CDR3 amino acids: CASSAITGGSARYTF. CDR3 coding DNA: TGTGCCAGCAGCGCAATAACCGGGGGATCCGCCCGCTACACCTTC.

This chain links TRBV6-5 with TRBJ2-3, with 11 positions matching TRBD2. This CDR3 spans 15 amino acids. Germline CDR1 is MNHEY and CDR2 is SVGAGI. Trimming at V came to 6 bases and at J to 4 bases, leaving 6 bases not matched to a gene. The DNA for the CDR3 is TGTGCCAGCAGCTATACTAGCGGGGGACCAGATACGCAGTATTTT. It specifies CASSYTSGGPDTQYF.

This chain connects TRBV27 to TRBJ2-1, with 7 bases matching TRBD1. Unmatched junction bases numbered 2, after V lost 3 bases and J lost 0 bases. Germline CDR1 reads MNHEY; CDR2 reads SMNVEV (reference sequence). The CDR3 is 15 amino acids. The CDR3 DNA follows: TGTGCCAGCAGTTTGGGACAGTTCTCCTACAATGAGCAGTTCTTC. This translates into CASSLGQFSYNEQFF.

This rearrangement joins TRBV4-1 to TRBJ1-1; possible D gene TRBD1, 6 bases. Per germline, CDR1 MGHRA and CDR2 YSYEKL. The V end lost 4 bases, the J end lost 0 bases, and 12 bases lay between the germline ends. The CDR3 is 15 residues long. As DNA, the CDR3 is TGCGCCAGCAGCCGTCTAGACAGGCTGAACACTGAAGCTTTCTTT. Protein product: CASSRLDRLNTEAFF.

This clone has only a few counts. The same CDR3 can be traced to other DNA sequences in this sample. The chain is built from TRBV6-5 and TRBJ1-1; maybe TRBD1 (6 bases). Germline lookup yields CDR1 MNHEY and CDR2 SVGAGI. V lost 5 bases and J lost 1, with 11 bases in between. CDR3 length: 14 residues. The DNA for the CDR3 is TGTGCCAGCAGTCTCCTAGGGGGGAACACTGAAGCTTTCTTT. Translating gives CASSLLGGNTEAFF.

The chain couples TRBV9 to TRBJ2-5; 11 bases align to TRBD2. The V gene's germline CDR1 is SGDLS and CDR2 YYNGEE. After removal of 1 base from V and 3 bases from J, the junction contained 2 bases not matched to a gene. The CDR3 runs 15 residues. CDR3 DNA sequence: TGTGCCAGCAGCGTAATGGGACTAGCGGAAGAGACCCAGTACTTC. This codes for CASSVMGLAEETQYF.

The rearrangement uses TRBV3-1 (or the pseudogene TRBV3-2) and TRBJ1-5; no clear D gene. CDR1 LGHDT and CDR2 YNNKEL come from the germline V gene (reference sequence). There are 15 residues in the CDR3. The germline V and J ends were trimmed by 0 bases and 6 bases, with 12 bases remaining between them. The CDR3 loop is CASSQDTSGGQPQHF. CDR3 in DNA: TGTGCCAGCAGCCAAGATACGTCCGGCGGTCAGCCCCAGCATTTT.

V usage is TRBV5-6 and J usage is TRBJ1-1, with no clear D. V lost 4 bases, J lost 1 base, and 11 bases lay in between. This CDR3 has 14 amino acids. Per the germline V gene, CDR1 is SGHDT and CDR2 is YYEEEE. The chain's CDR3 is CASSPSRKNTEAFF. In DNA form, the CDR3 reads TGTGCCAGCAGCCCAAGCCGTAAGAACACTGAAGCTTTCTTT.

The V call is TRBV29-1, the J call TRBJ1-1, with 7 bases lining up with TRBD1. V gave up 8 bases and J gave up 1 base; unmatched junction bases: 7. CDR3 size: 13 residues. Germline V gene sequence: CDR1 SQVTM, CDR2 ANQGSEA. CDR3 in amino acids: CSFRGGWNTEAFF. The CDR3 DNA follows: TGCAGCTTTCGAGGGGGCTGGAACACTGAAGCTTTCTTT.

This clone came up a few times. V gene TRBV19 combines with J gene TRBJ1-5; 7 nucleotides agree with TRBD1. After removal of 10 bases from V and 4 bases from J, the junction contained 16 bases not matched to a gene. The CDR3 extends over 16 amino acids. CDR1 is LNHDA and CDR2 is SQIVND in the germline V gene (reference sequence). This chain's CDR3 is CATSRRRGQENQPQHF. In DNA form, the CDR3 reads TGTGCCACCTCACGACGTAGGGGGCAGGAGAATCAGCCCCAGCATTTT.

This chain links TRBV30 with TRBJ2-6; D is unclear. Trimming shortened V by 0 bases and J by 3 bases, and 3 bases separated the two germline ends. Germline V gene lookup returns CDR1 GTSNPN and CDR2 SVGIG (reference sequence). The CDR3 is 13 amino acids. DNA for the CDR3: TGTGCCTGGAGTGTCCGTGGGGCCAACGTCCTGACTTTC. This gives the protein CAWSVRGANVLTF.

The chain joins TRBV5-6 to TRBJ2-7; TRBD2 aligns across 8 bases. The CDR3 length is 13 residues. The germline CDR1 and CDR2 sequences are SGHDT and YYEEEE. With V trimmed by 4 bases and J by 6 bases, 6 bases remained unmatched. The CDR3 nucleotides are TGTGCCAGCAGCGGCCCCGGGGGGGCCGAGCAGTACTTC. This codes for CASSGPGGAEQYF.

The chain links TRBV19 to TRBJ1-5; the D gene is possibly TRBD1 (5 bases). This CDR3 spans 15 amino acids. Trimming removed 7 bases at V and 3 bases at J, with 16 bases between. Germline CDR1 is LNHDA and CDR2 is SQIVND (reference sequence). The CDR3 loop reads CASTLTGSFNQPQHF. Written as DNA, the CDR3 is TGTGCCAGTACTCTAACAGGTTCTTTCAATCAGCCCCAGCATTTT.

V and J are TRBV10-1 and TRBJ2-7, with D perhaps matching TRBD1 (5 bases). This CDR3 has 13 residues. Between the trimmed V and J ends, which lost 5 bases and 6 bases, there was a span of 14 bases. Germline CDR1 reads WNHNN; CDR2 reads SYGVQD (reference sequence). The CDR3 coding sequence is TGCGCCAGCAGTCCCCAGGGCTTGGGCGAGCAGTACTTC. It specifies CASSPQGLGEQYF.

The CDR3 loop is CASSQRDRTTEAFF. The CDR3 DNA sequence: TGTGCCAGCAGCCAAAGGGACAGGACTACTGAAGCTTTCTTT. The chain employs TRBV3-1 (or the pseudogene TRBV3-2) and TRBJ1-1; TRBD1 matches at 8 bases. CDR3 size: 14 residues. With V trimmed by 2 bases and J by 5 bases, 4 bases remained unmatched. CDR1 is LGHDT, CDR2 YNNKEL, per germline (reference sequence).

This clone was observed a few times. The chain is built from TRBV29-1 and TRBJ1-1; 7 nucleotides line up with TRBD1. Trimming took 5 bases from V and 2 from J; bases not matched to a gene: 8. Germline lookup yields CDR1 SQVTM and CDR2 ANQGSEA. CDR3 length: 14 residues. The chain's CDR3 is CSVLTGVFNTEAFF. For the CDR3, the DNA is TGCAGCGTTTTAACAGGGGTTTTTAACACTGAAGCTTTCTTT. Full variable domain (outside the CDR3, taken from reference TRBV29-1 and TRBJ1-1): SAVISQKPSRDICQRGTSLTIQCQVDSQVTMMFWYRQQPGQSLTLIATANQGSEATYESGFVIDKFPISRPNLTFSTLTVSNMSPEDSSIYLCSVLTGVFNTEAFFGQGTRLTVV.

The chain joins TRBV9 to TRBJ2-5, with D uncertain. Germline CDR1 and CDR2: SGDLS and YYNGEE. Trimming removed 0 bases at V and 0 bases at J, with 12 bases between. The CDR3 sequence is 16 residues long. The CDR3 coding sequence is TGTGCCAGCAGCGTAGCAACTACGCCCGACCAAGAGACCCAGTACTTC. As protein: CASSVATTPDQETQYF.

This clone has only one observation. This rearrangement joins TRBV2 to TRBJ1-1, with 9 positions matching TRBD1. Germline V lookup: CDR1 SNHLY, CDR2 FYNNEI. V was clipped by 10 bases and J by 2 bases; unmatched bases: 11. This CDR3 spans 15 amino acids. The CDR3 sequence: CATRTGGAGNTEAFF. CDR3 coding DNA: TGTGCCACTCGAACAGGGGGCGCGGGTAACACTGAAGCTTTCTTT.

This clone was picked up one time. V and J are TRBV30 and TRBJ1-2; unclear D gene. V was pared by 0 bases and J by 6 bases, with 11 bases between. Germline lookup yields CDR1 GTSNPN and CDR2 SVGIG (reference sequence). This CDR3 comprises 13 residues. As DNA, the CDR3 is TGTGCCTGGAGTGTTGGCAACCCAGATGGCTACACCTTC. Translation gives CAWSVGNPDGYTF.

This chain connects TRBV6-1 to TRBJ1-2, with D possibly being TRBD1 (6 bases). Germline V CDR1 and CDR2: MNHNS, SASEGT. V lost 2 bases to trimming and J lost 4 bases, with 8 bases between them. The CDR3 contains 13 residues. CDR3 sequence reads: CASSEQGTYGYTF. For the CDR3, the DNA is TGTGCCAGCAGTGAACAGGGGACCTATGGCTACACCTTC.

The J gene is TRBJ2-7, the V gene TRBV7-3; 7 nucleotides align to TRBD2. Germline V gene sequence: CDR1 SGHTA, CDR2 FQGTGA. The CDR3 spans 15 residues. Trimming took 2 bases from V and 0 from J; bases not matched to a gene: 4. The CDR3 loop reads CASSLFGGTSYEQYF. The CDR3 DNA follows: TGTGCCAGCAGCTTATTCGGGGGGACCTCCTACGAGCAGTACTTC.

The chain combines TRBV7-9 with TRBJ2-5; D might be TRBD2 (6 bases). The V end was cut by 6 bases, the J end by 7 bases, with 18 bases between. The CDR3 has 14 amino acids. Germline V gene data show CDR1 as SEHNR and CDR2 as FQNEAQ (reference sequence). This chain's CDR3 is CASSYDSPGGTQYF. CDR3 DNA sequence: TGTGCCAGCAGTTACGACTCGCCCGGGGGGACCCAGTACTTC.

The chain carries TRBV29-1 and TRBJ2-1, with 9 bases aligning to TRBD2. The length of the CDR3 is 14 residues. Germline CDR1 SQVTM, CDR2 ANQGSEA. The V and J ends lost 6 bases and 4 bases, in that order; junction bases with no gene match: 7. The DNA for the CDR3 is TGCAGCGTCAGAAAGCGGGGGGATTACAATGAGCAGTTCTTC. This encodes CSVRKRGDYNEQFF.

This rearrangement joins TRBV3-1 (or the pseudogene TRBV3-2) to TRBJ2-7, with no clear D. Germline V gives CDR1 LGHDT, CDR2 YNNKEL (reference sequence). Trimming left V 0 bases short and J 0 bases short, with 9 bases between. This CDR3 is 15 amino acids long. DNA for the CDR3: TGTGCCAGCAGCCAAGAGTACGGTGGCTCCTACGAGCAGTACTTC. Protein sequence: CASSQEYGGSYEQYF.

The V and J genes are TRBV7-3 and TRBJ2-6, with unresolved D. CDR1 is SGHTA and CDR2 is FQGTGA in the germline V gene. Trimming removed 5 bases from V and 0 bases from J, with 5 bases in between. The CDR3 loop spans 14 amino acids. The CDR3 here is CASSPNSGANVLTF. CDR3 nucleotide sequence: TGTGCCAGCAGCCCCAACTCTGGGGCCAACGTCCTGACTTTC.